Below are 4 T cell receptor beta chains sequenced from a single sample in a study of beta chain features in type 1 diabetes. Study results and limitations: Type 1 diabetes patients had moderately but significantly shorter TCRB CDR3s in all four CD4+ subsets.

These receptors have no known antigen. Expressed TCRB transcripts were sequenced because the entire RNA isolate underwent reverse transcription. The repertoire was sequenced with immunoSEQ multiplex PCR; TCRdb's copy has only in-frame clones and lacks some. The table lists under 300,000 clones, around 25% of them singletons. Sequencing was carried out using naive CD4+ T cells from blood. The origin of the receptors is a woman aged 25 to 45 with type 1 diabetes.

This clone was seen a few times. The chain uses TRBV30 and TRBJ2-1, with 12 bases that match TRBD2. J lost 3 bases, V lost 6 bases, and 3 bases had no gene match. The length of the CDR3 is 14 residues. In germline, CDR1 is GTSNPN, CDR2 SVGIG (reference sequence). CDR3 in amino acids: CACSSGRGYNEQFF. In nucleotides, the CDR3 is TGTGCCTGTTCTAGCGGGAGGGGCTACAATGAGCAGTTCTTC.

The chain employs TRBV6-5 and TRBJ2-5; 7 nucleotides match TRBD2. The germline V gene has CDR1 MNHEY and CDR2 SVGAGI. CDR3 size: 15 residues. Trimming took 0 bases from V and 5 from J; bases not matched to a gene: 6. The CDR3 region has the DNA TGTGCCAGCAGTTACTCGGTAGGGAGGGGTGAGACCCAGTACTTC. Translated, it gives CASSYSVGRGETQYF.

The rearrangement uses TRBV2 and TRBJ2-3; D unresolved. The V gene lost 5 bases and the J gene lost 5 bases, with 5 bases spanning the gap. Per germline, CDR1 SNHLY and CDR2 FYNNEI. CDR3 length equals 11 residues. The CDR3 protein is CASSYIDTQYF. CDR3 coding DNA: TGTGCCAGCAGTTACATAGATACGCAGTATTTT.

The V and J genes are TRBV7-2 and TRBJ1-4, with TRBD1 matching 9 bases. The CDR3 contains 15 residues. CDR1 is SGHTA, CDR2 FQGNSA, per germline. The ends lost 3 bases at V and 8 bases at J; junction bases unmatched: 7. This CDR3 is CASSLAGQGIEKLFF. In DNA form, the CDR3 reads TGTGCCAGCAGCTTGGCCGGACAGGGGATCGAAAAACTGTTTTTT.